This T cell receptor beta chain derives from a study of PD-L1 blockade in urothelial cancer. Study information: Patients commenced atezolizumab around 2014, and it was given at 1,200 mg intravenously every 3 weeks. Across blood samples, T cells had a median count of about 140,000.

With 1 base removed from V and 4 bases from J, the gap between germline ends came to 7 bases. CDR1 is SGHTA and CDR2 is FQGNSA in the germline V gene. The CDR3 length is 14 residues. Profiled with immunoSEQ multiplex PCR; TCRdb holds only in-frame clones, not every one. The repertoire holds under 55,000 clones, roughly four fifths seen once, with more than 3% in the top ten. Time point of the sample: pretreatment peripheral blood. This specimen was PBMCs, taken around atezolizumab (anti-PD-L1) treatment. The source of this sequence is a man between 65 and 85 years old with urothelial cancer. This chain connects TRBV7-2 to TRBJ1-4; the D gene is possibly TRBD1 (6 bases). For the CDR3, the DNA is TGTGCCAGCAGCTTAGGAGGGGGTAATGAAAAACTGTTTTTT. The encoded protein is CASSLGGGNEKLFF.